This T cell receptor beta chain was captured by sequencing in a study of a mutant IDH1 vaccine in newly diagnosed glioma. V was pared by 6 bases and J by 0 bases, with 3 bases between. Germline CDR1 is DFQATT and CDR2 is SNEGSKA (reference sequence). There are 11 residues in the CDR3. In the case of this clone: Antigen specificity is unknown.

The sample's time point: week 35, safety follow-up. Each dose delivered 300 ug of mutant IDH1 20-mer peptide subcutaneously with imiquimod. Sequencing was performed with immunoSEQ multiplex PCR; in TCRdb, only in-frame clones are kept and a portion is missing. The profile covers roughly 50,000 clones, with roughly three quarters appearing a single time and approximately 6.3% taken by the ten largest. The TCR comes from a man aged 35 to 55 with glioma. The chain combines TRBV20-1 with TRBJ2-1; D unclear. The sequencing here drew on PBMCs, taken from a glioma patient whose treatment included an IDH1 peptide vaccine. The DNA of the CDR3 is TGCAGTGCGAGCTCCTACAATGAGCAGTTCTTC. Amino acids: CSASSYNEQFF.